This is a list of T cell receptor beta chains from one sample in a study of T-cell memory formation after mild COVID-19. TCRdb analysed the 5' RACE reads with MiXCR anew, one entry per CDR3 protein. This table has 100,000 to 150,000 distinct CDR3 sequences, approximately 15% appearing once. The sample taken for sequencing was PBMCs or a T cell subset sorted from them (not recorded which). The receptor source for this set is an adult woman who had mild COVID-19 (a few samples of this study predate the infection). Cell type and time point are not known. Both conserved end residues are part of each CDR3. Each record gives: V gene, CDR3 protein.

V gene: TRBV2
CDR3 protein: CASSDKGRGQETQYF

V gene: TRBV18
CDR3 protein: CASSGTDTDTQYF

V gene: TRBV5-1
CDR3 protein: CASSPALGLGTDTQYF

V gene: TRBV30
CDR3 protein: CAWTTGTSGTTDTQYF

V gene: TRBV7-9
CDR3 protein: CASSFKRGQPNTEAFF

V gene: TRBV27
CDR3 protein: CASGSESSYEQYF

V gene: TRBV5-1
CDR3 protein: CASSIRTGGDGELFF

V gene: TRBV4-2
CDR3 protein: CASSQAAPSVSYEQYF

V gene: TRBV12-3/TRBV12-4
CDR3 protein: CASSSPGAYEQYF

V gene: TRBV19
CDR3 protein: CASSIAGQGPARSYGYTF

V gene: TRBV5-1
CDR3 protein: CASSLEPGGTEAFF

V gene: TRBV10-3
CDR3 protein: CAISVSDNQPQHF

V gene: TRBV14
CDR3 protein: CASSQVTSNVSYNEQFF

V gene: TRBV6-4
CDR3 protein: CASSDGGLAGTTGELFF